The clone carrying this T cell receptor beta chain was seen a few times. This specimen comes from a study of blood T cell repertoires in COVID-19. In the study's own analysis: Reference gene primer amplification gave estimated nucleated cell counts. Assay: immunoSEQ multiplex PCR; the TCRdb copy retains only in-frame clones and omits some. D and trimming come from the DNA, and the V and J calls and clone size come from that table. The sample includes 300,000 to 450,000 clones, around 87% seen only once; the top ten take approximately 2.5%. The V end was cut by 4 bases, the J end by 7 bases, with 23 bases between. This CDR3 spans 17 amino acids. Germline V gene lookup returns CDR1 MNHEY and CDR2 SMNVEV (reference sequence).

This sequence originates from a woman aged 55 to 70 with COVID-19, enrolled during active disease. The chain links TRBV27 to TRBJ2-1; D might be TRBD1 (6 bases). The specimen was peripheral blood. The chain's CDR3 is CASSSPSSRGTRNEQFF. DNA for the CDR3: TGTGCCAGCAGTTCCCCATCCTCCCGAGGGACAAGAAATGAGCAGTTCTTC.